This T cell receptor (beta chain) was recorded in a study of blood T cells in healthy people across ages. Together with a sample-barcoded 5' primer, a J-beta primer mix was included in a second PCR lasting about 6 to 11 cycles. TCRdb redid the calling of the 5' RACE reads with MiXCR, one entry per CDR3 protein. This sample has 700,000 to 900,000 distinct CDR3 sequences, with around 24% found just once. The V gene's germline CDR1 is MNHEY and CDR2 SMNVEV (reference sequence). This CDR3 has 14 amino acids. V dropped 7 bases and J dropped 5 bases, with 17 bases sitting between them. These data were also filed under a second study, of T cells of mothers and their children.

Source material: blood. The rearrangement links TRBV27 to TRBJ2-5; possible D gene TRBD1, 5 bases. The TCR originated in a boy aged 5 to 17 in good health. DNA for the CDR3: TGTGCCAGCACCTCCGCCGACAGTATTGAGACCCAGTACTTC. Its protein is CASTSADSIETQYF.